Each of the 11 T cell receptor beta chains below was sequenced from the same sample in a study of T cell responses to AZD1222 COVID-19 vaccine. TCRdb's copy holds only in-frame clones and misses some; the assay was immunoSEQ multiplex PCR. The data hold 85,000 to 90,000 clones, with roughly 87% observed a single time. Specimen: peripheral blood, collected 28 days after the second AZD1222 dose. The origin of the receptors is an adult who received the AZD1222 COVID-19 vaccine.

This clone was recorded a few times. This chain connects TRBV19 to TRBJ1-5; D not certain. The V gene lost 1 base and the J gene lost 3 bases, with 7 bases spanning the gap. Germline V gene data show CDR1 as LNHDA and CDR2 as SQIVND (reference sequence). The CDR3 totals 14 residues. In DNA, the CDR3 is TGTGCCAGTAGTATAGGGCAGCACAATCAGCCCCAGCATTTT. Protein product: CASSIGQHNQPQHF.

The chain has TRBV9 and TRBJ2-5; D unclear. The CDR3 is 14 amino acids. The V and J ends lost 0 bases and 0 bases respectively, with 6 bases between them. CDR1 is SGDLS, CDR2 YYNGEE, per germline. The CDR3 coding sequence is TGTGCCAGCAGCGTAGCCATGGACCAAGAGACCCAGTACTTC. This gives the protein CASSVAMDQETQYF.

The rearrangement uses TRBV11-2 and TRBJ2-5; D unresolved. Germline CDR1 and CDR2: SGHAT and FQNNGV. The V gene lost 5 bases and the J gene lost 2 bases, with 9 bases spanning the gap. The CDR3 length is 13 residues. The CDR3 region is CASSLLIQETQYF. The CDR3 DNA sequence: TGTGCCAGCAGCCTACTCATTCAAGAGACCCAGTACTTC.

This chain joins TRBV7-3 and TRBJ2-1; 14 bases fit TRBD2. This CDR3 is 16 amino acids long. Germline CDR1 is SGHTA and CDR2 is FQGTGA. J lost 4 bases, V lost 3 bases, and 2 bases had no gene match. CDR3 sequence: CASSFGTSGGYNEQFF. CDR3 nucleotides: TGTGCCAGCAGCTTCGGGACTAGCGGGGGATACAATGAGCAGTTCTTC.

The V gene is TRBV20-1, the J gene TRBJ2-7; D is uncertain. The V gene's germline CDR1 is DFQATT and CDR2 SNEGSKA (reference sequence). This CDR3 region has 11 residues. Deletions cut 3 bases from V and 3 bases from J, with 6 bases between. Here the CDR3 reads CSASGDYEQYF. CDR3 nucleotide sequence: TGCAGTGCTAGTGGGGACTACGAGCAGTACTTC.

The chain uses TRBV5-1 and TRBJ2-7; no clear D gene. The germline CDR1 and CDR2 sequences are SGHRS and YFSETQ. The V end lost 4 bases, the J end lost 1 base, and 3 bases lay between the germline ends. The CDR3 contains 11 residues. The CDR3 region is CASSESYEQYF. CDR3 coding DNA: TGCGCCAGCAGCGAATCCTACGAGCAGTACTTC.

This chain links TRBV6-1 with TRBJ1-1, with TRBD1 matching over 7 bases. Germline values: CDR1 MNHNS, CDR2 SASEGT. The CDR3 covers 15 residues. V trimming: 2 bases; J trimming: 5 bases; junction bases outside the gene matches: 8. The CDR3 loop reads CASSERDSGWTEAFF. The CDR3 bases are TGTGCCAGCAGTGAAAGGGACAGTGGGTGGACTGAAGCTTTCTTT.

CDR3 nucleotides: TGTGCCAGCAGTTTAATTTCTCCGGGCAATGGCTACACCTTC. This sequence encodes CASSLISPGNGYTF. This chain joins TRBV28 and TRBJ1-2; D ambiguous. Trimming left V 2 bases short and J 6 bases short, with 13 bases between. The CDR3 length is 14 residues. The germline CDR1 and CDR2 sequences are MDHEN and SYDVKM.

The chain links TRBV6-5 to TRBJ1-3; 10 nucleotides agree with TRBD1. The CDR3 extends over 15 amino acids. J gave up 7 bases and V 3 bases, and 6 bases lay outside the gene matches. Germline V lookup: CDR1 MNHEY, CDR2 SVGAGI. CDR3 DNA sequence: TGTGCCAGCAGTTATCGACAGGGGGCCTGGAACACCATATATTTT. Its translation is CASSYRQGAWNTIYF.

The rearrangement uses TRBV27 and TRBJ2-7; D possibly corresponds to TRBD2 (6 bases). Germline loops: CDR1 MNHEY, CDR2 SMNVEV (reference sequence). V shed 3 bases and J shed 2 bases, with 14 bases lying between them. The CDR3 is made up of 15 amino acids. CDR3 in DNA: TGTGCCAGCAGTTTCTCCGGGACTGAGCCCTACGAGCAGTACTTC. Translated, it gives CASSFSGTEPYEQYF.

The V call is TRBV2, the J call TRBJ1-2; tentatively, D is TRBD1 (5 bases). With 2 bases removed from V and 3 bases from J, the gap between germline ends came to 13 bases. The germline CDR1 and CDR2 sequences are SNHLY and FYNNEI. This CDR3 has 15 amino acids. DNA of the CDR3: TGTGCCAGCAGTGAATATTCAGGGATGGACTATGGCTACACCTTC. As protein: CASSEYSGMDYGYTF.